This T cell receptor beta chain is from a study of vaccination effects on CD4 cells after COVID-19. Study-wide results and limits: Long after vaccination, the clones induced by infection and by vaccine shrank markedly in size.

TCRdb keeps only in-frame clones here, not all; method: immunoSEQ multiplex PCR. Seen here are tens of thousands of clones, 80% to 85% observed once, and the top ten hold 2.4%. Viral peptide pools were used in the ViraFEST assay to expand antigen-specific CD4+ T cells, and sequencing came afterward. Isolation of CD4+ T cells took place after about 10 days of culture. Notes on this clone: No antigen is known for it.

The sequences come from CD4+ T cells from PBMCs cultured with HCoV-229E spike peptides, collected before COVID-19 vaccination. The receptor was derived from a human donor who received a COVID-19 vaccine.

CDR3: CASSPPAPGPGYGELFF. CDR3 DNA sequence: TGTGCCAGCAGTCCTCCTGCCCCGGGACCGGGCTACGGGGAGCTGTTTTTT. This chain uses TRBV28 with TRBJ2-2, with D perhaps being TRBD1 or TRBD2 (5 bases each). Germline V gene data show CDR1 as MDHEN and CDR2 as SYDVKM. The CDR3 sequence is 17 residues long. V shed 5 bases and J shed 7 bases, with 23 bases lying between them.